This T cell receptor beta chain was sequenced during a study of blood T cell repertoires in COVID-19. Study context: Samples taken during acute and convalescent COVID-19 were collected in the United States, Italy and Spain. PBMCs, B-cell-depleted T cells, or T cells provided the cDNA or gDNA that made up the material.

As originally analysed: Scientists estimated how many nucleated cells there were by amplifying reference gene primers. This table comes from immunoSEQ multiplex PCR, and its TCRdb copy is limited to in-frame clones, with some not included. Clone size and V and J calls were adopted from that table, with D and trimming inferred from the DNA. The sample records 160,000 or so clones, around 82% being singletons. The origin of this receptor is a man between 60 and 70 years old with active or convalescent COVID-19. Material: peripheral blood.

Here the CDR3 DNA reads TGTGCCAGTAGTATAGGGGTGGGACAGGGGGCACCGAACACTGAAGCTTTCTTT. As protein: CASSIGVGQGAPNTEAFF. This chain uses TRBV19 with TRBJ1-1; 12 nucleotides line up with TRBD1. V lost 1 base and J lost 1; bases outside the gene matches: 7. The CDR3 runs 18 residues. Germline V gene data show CDR1 as LNHDA and CDR2 as SQIVND (reference sequence).